The present T cell receptor (beta chain) was sequenced within a study of identical twins. The germline CDR1 and CDR2 sequences are KGHSH and LQKENI. V lost 3 bases and J 4 bases, leaving 13 bases between the germline ends. CDR3 size: 14 residues. Using its own MiXCR run on the 5' RACE reads, TCRdb lists one record per CDR3 protein. The sample records around 250,000 distinct CDR3 sequences, roughly an eighth being singletons. On this clonotype: Antigen unknown.

Notes on the study in general: Conclusions came from cross-sectional statistical analysis, not from following the same donors.

The data also belong to a second study, concerning yellow fever vaccine responses in identical twins.

Input material: memory (CD45RO+) T cells sorted from blood. This chain links TRBV18 with TRBJ2-7; D possibly corresponds to TRBD1 (6 bases). The TCR comes from a young woman in good health. The CDR3 coding sequence is TGTGCCAGCTCACCGAAGGGACAATATTACGAGCAGTACTTC. Translation: CASSPKGQYYEQYF.